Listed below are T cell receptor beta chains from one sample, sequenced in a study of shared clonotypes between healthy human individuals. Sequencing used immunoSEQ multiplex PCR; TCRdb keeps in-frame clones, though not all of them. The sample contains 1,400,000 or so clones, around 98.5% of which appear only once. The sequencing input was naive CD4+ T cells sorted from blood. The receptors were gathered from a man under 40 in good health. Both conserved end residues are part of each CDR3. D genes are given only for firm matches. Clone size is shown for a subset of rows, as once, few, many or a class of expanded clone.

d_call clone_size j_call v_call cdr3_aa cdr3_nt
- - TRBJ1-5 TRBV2 CASSVYSNQPQHF TGTGCCAGCAGTGTTTATAGCAATCAGCCCCAGCATTTT
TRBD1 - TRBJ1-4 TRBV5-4 CASSAGGGTNEKLFF TGTGCCAGCAGCGCAGGGGGGGGAACTAATGAAAAACTGTTTTTT
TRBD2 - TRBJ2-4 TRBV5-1 CASSLSGRAPKNIQYF TGCGCCAGCAGCCTTAGCGGGAGGGCCCCCAAAAACATTCAGTACTTC
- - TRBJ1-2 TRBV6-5 CASNSGPTIRGYTF TGTGCCAGCAATTCAGGCCCCACTATACGAGGCTACACCTTC
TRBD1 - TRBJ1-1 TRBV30 CASGQFNTEAFF TGTGCCTCGGGACAGTTTAACACTGAAGCTTTCTTT
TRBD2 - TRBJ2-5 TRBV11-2 CASSFLAGARETQYF TGTGCCAGCAGCTTCCTAGCGGGAGCCCGAGAGACCCAGTACTTC
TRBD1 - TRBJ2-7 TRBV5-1 CASSPPTGEVAEQYF TGCGCCAGCAGCCCACCGACAGGGGAAGTAGCCGAGCAGTACTTC
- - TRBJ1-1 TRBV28 CASSYPGTYTEAFF TGTGCCAGCAGTTACCCTGGGACGTACACTGAAGCTTTCTTT
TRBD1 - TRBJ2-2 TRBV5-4 CASSPDRGGTGELFF TGTGCCAGCAGCCCCGACAGGGGGGGTACCGGGGAGCTGTTTTTT
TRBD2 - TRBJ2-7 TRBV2 CASNLLAGAYEQYF TGTGCCAGCAACTTACTAGCGGGGGCCTACGAGCAGTACTTC
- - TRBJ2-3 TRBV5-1 CASRGTDTQYF TGCGCCAGCAGGGGAACAGATACGCAGTATTTT
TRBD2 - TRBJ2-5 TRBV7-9 CASSGARLAKETQYF TGTGCCAGCAGCGGCGCCCGACTAGCGAAAGAGACCCAGTACTTC
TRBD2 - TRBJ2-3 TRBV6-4 CASSVSGRGGDTQYF TGTGCCAGCAGTGTCAGCGGGAGGGGTGGAGATACGCAGTATTTT
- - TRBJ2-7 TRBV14 CASSHPVGEQYF TGTGCCAGCAGCCATCCAGTGGGGGAGCAGTACTTC
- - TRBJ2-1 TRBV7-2 CASSLAGAREQFF TGTGCCAGCAGCTTAGCAGGGGCGAGAGAGCAGTTCTTC
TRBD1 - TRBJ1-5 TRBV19 CASSLQGVLPEGQPQHF TGTGCCAGTAGCCTCCAGGGGGTACTCCCGGAAGGGCAGCCCCAGCATTTT
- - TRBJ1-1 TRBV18 CASSRQEGRTEAFF TGTGCCAGCTCAAGGCAGGAAGGCAGGACTGAAGCTTTCTTT
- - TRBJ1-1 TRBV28 CASSFVGPEAFF TGTGCCAGCAGTTTTGTAGGCCCTGAAGCTTTCTTT
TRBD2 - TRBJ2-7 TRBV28 CASSLPSGKPYEQYF TGTGCCAGCAGTTTACCTAGCGGGAAGCCTTACGAGCAGTACTTC
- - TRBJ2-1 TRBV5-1 CASSLMREAYNEQFF TGCGCCAGCAGCTTGATGAGGGAGGCATACAATGAGCAGTTCTTC
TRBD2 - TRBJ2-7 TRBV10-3 CAISRTSGIEQYF TGTGCCATCAGCAGGACTAGCGGGATCGAGCAGTACTTC
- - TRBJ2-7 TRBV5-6 CASSSTAYEQYF TGTGCCAGCAGCTCGACAGCTTACGAGCAGTACTTC
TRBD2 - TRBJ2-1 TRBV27 CASSSQGLAGGVEQFF TGTGCCAGCAGTTCCCAGGGACTAGCGGGAGGGGTTGAGCAGTTCTTC
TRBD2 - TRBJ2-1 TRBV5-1 CASSWTSGNEQFF TGCGCCAGCAGCTGGACTAGCGGAAACGAGCAGTTCTTC
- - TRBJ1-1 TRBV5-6 CASHSRWAGMNTEAFF TGTGCCAGCCACTCAAGGTGGGCGGGGATGAACACTGAAGCTTTCTTT
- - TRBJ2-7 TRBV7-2 CASSPTPWSEQYF TGTGCCAGCAGCCCGACGCCGTGGAGCGAGCAGTACTTC
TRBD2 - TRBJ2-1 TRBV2 CASTGTNHPIEGISYNEQFF TGTGCCAGCACAGGGACTAACCATCCAATTGAGGGGATCTCCTACAATGAGCAGTTCTTC
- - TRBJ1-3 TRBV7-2 CASSLVGTSGNTIYF TGTGCCAGCAGCTTAGTGGGCACCTCTGGAAACACCATATATTTT
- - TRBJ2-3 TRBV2 CASAMDRTQYF TGTGCCAGCGCTATGGATCGTACGCAGTATTTT
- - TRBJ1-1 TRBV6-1 CASRENGETEAFF TGTGCCAGCAGAGAGAACGGGGAGACTGAAGCTTTCTTT
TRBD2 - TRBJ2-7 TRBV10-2 CASSGIRGLAGGDPYEQYF TGCGCCAGCAGCGGGATAAGGGGACTAGCGGGAGGAGACCCCTACGAGCAGTACTTC
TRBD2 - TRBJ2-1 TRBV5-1 CASGSAGGLHEQFF TGCGCCAGCGGTTCAGCGGGAGGGCTACATGAGCAGTTCTTC
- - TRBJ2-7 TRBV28 CASSFSTGFDEQYF TGTGCCAGCAGCTTTTCAACAGGGTTCGACGAGCAGTACTTC
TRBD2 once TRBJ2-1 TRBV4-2 CASRQPRTLGLADNEQFF TGTGCCAGCAGACAACCCCGAACCCTCGGACTAGCGGACAATGAGCAGTTCTTC
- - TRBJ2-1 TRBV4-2 CASSQDGRNEQFF TGTGCCAGCAGCCAAGATGGGCGAAATGAGCAGTTCTTC
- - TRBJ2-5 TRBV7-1 CASTQRAVQETQYF TGTGCCAGCACTCAAAGGGCGGTACAAGAGACCCAGTACTTC
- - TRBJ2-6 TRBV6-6 CASSQELSGANVLTF TGTGCCAGCAGTCAAGAACTCTCTGGGGCCAACGTCCTGACTTTC
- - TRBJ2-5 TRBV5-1 CASSLGPGEGEETQYF TGCGCCAGCAGCCTGGGGCCCGGGGAGGGGGAAGAGACCCAGTACTTC
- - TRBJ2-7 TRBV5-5 CASSRDPGRGTYEQYF TGTGCCAGCAGCCGGGATCCAGGTCGGGGAACATACGAGCAGTACTTC
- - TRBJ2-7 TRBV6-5 CASAGGLNYEQYF TGTGCCAGCGCCGGTGGCTTGAACTACGAGCAGTACTTC
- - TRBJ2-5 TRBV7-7 CASSLGLDRETQYF TGTGCCAGCAGCTTAGGACTCGACAGGGAGACCCAGTACTTC
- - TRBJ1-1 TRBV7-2 CASKERAGTEAFF TGTGCCAGCAAGGAGAGGGCCGGTACTGAAGCTTTCTTT
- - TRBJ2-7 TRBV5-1 CASSLGRGDYEQYF TGCGCCAGCTCTCTCGGCAGGGGGGACTACGAGCAGTACTTC
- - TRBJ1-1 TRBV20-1 CSASGVPEAFF -
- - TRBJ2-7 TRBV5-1 CASSLVGSRGGGADGYEQYF TGCGCCAGCAGCTTGGTGGGGTCGAGAGGTGGGGGAGCAGATGGATACGAGCAGTACTTC